This T cell receptor beta chain appears in the sequencing data of a study of shared clonotypes between healthy human individuals. Study-level points and caveats: There were few donors, and this limited the genetic and exposure-history diversity represented.

Concerning this clone itself: Its antigen is undetermined.

Some clones are missing from TCRdb's copy, which holds only in-frame ones; the method was immunoSEQ multiplex PCR. The table records about 1 million clones, 65% to 80% of them present only once. Material for sequencing was memory CD4+ T cells sorted from blood. The subset denotes: CD45RA-negative fraction. The sequence was collected from a man aged 18 to 35 in good health.

The CDR3 nucleotides are TGTGCCAGCAGTGAAGCCGGGAAACTCCAGCATTTT. Its protein is CASSEAGKLQHF. V gene TRBV2 combines with J gene TRBJ1-5, with D unresolved. Germline values: CDR1 SNHLY, CDR2 FYNNEI. The CDR3 is 12 residues long. V was shortened by 0 bases and J by 12 bases, with 9 bases between the two germline ends.